Described below is a single T cell receptor beta chain sequence and its context. Compared with germline, one end of the junction differs, possibly owing to a read error. This specimen belongs to a study of T cells in Graves' hyperthyroidism and ophthalmopathy. Germline V CDR1 and CDR2: SGHDT, YYEEEE. The CDR3 is 16 amino acids. The source material, RNA transcripts, was used to amplify TCR beta CDR3 regions. The primer set for the first-round RT-PCR of the TCR CDR3 was HTBI. TCRdb analysed the multiplex PCR reads with MiXCR anew, one entry per CDR3 protein. The sample contains a few hundred thousand distinct CDR3 sequences, approximately 44% of which appear only once. Pregnant or lactating patients were excluded, as were those with uncontrolled infection or other autoimmune disease.

Sequences were obtained from peripheral blood or thyroid tissue (not recorded which). The receptor was isolated from a woman aged 18-29 years with Graves' hyperthyroidism. The rearrangement uses TRBV5-6 and TRBJ1-3, with D possibly matching TRBD1 (6 bases). CDR3 sequence (DNA): TGTGCCGGCAGCTTGGGAGCGGACAGTGCTGGAAACACCATATATTTT. Amino acids: CAGSLGADSAGNTIYF.